The 32 T cell receptor beta chains reported below all come from one sample, sequenced in a study of cytomegalovirus exposure and HLA in healthy donors. The study ran its PCR with 60 Vbeta and 13 Jbeta primers. The method was immunoSEQ multiplex PCR; TCRdb's version includes in-frame clones alone and lacks a portion of them. The sample contains around 250,000 clones, roughly four fifths of which appear only once. Sequenced sample: PBMCs. These receptors originate from a woman aged 60-70 years in good health and CMV-seropositive.

CDR3 protein: CASSRKGSEAFF. CDR3 DNA: TGTGCCAGCAGTCGGAAGGGGTCTGAAGCTTTCTTT. The genes are TRBV27 and TRBJ1-1; D perhaps matches TRBD1 (5 bases). Germline CDR1 is MNHEY and CDR2 is SMNVEV (reference sequence). Between the trimmed V and J ends, which lost 5 bases and 6 bases, there was a span of 10 bases. CDR3 length equals 12 residues.

This sequence joins TRBV5-1 and TRBJ2-1; 8 bases are a match to TRBD2. Unmatched junction bases numbered 8, after V lost 9 bases and J lost 6 bases. This CDR3 contains 13 residues. Germline values: CDR1 SGHRS, CDR2 YFSETQ. In DNA, the CDR3 is TGCGCCACCCAAGCGGGAGTGGGCAATGAGCAGTTCTTC. It is translated as CATQAGVGNEQFF.

The chain uses TRBV9 and TRBJ2-4, with 7 nucleotides matching TRBD2. The CDR3 has 16 amino acids. Germline CDR1 SGDLS, CDR2 YYNGEE. V trimming: 4 bases; J trimming: 0 bases; junction bases outside the gene matches: 7. The chain's CDR3 is CASSPWEGLAKNIQYF. CDR3 DNA: TGTGCCAGCAGCCCCTGGGAGGGGTTAGCCAAAAACATTCAGTACTTC.

V is TRBV11-2 and J is TRBJ2-1; 9 bases match TRBD2. Germline CDR1 and CDR2: SGHAT and FQNNGV. Trimming took 1 base from V and 5 from J; bases not matched to a gene: 6. The CDR3 sequence is 16 residues long. The CDR3 DNA follows: TGTGCCAGCAGCTTAGTGGCGGGAGGGCTAAACAATGAGCAGTTCTTC. This encodes CASSLVAGGLNNEQFF.

This clone was detected a few times. The chain uses TRBV7-9 and TRBJ2-3; D is unresolved. The germline V gene has CDR1 SEHNR and CDR2 FQNEAQ (reference sequence). The CDR3 loop spans 12 amino acids. V dropped 1 base and J dropped 4 bases, with 3 bases sitting between them. CDR3: CASSLVSDTQYF. The CDR3 DNA follows: TGTGCCAGCAGCTTAGTCTCAGATACGCAGTATTTT.

The genes are TRBV27 and TRBJ1-5, with 10 bases lining up with TRBD1. The CDR3 is made up of 16 amino acids. J was trimmed by 7 bases and V by 5 bases; bases with no gene match: 11. Looked up from germline, CDR1 is MNHEY and CDR2 is SMNVEV (reference sequence). The CDR3 nucleotides are TGTGCCAGCAGTCCTCACTCCGGGACAGGGGTGCAGCCCCAGCATTTT. This sequence encodes CASSPHSGTGVQPQHF.

This clone was seen more than once but under ten times. This rearrangement joins TRBV4-2 to TRBJ2-3; 8 nucleotides match TRBD1. The germline gives CDR1 LGHNA, CDR2 YNFKEQ. Trimming at V came to 0 bases and at J to 2 bases, leaving 10 bases not matched to a gene. This CDR3 is 18 amino acids long. Here the CDR3 reads CASSQDRAGGWATDTQYF. The CDR3 DNA reads as TGTGCCAGCAGCCAAGATCGCGCAGGGGGCTGGGCCACAGATACGCAGTATTTT.

The chain recombines TRBV7-9 with TRBJ2-5; the D gene is possibly TRBD2 (6 bases). Germline V CDR1 and CDR2: SEHNR, FQNEAQ (reference sequence). The CDR3 loop spans 14 amino acids. Between the trimmed V and J ends, which lost 1 base and 4 bases, there was a span of 10 bases. The chain's CDR3 is CASSLVRRGETQYF. The CDR3 DNA follows: TGTGCCAGCAGCTTAGTGAGGCGGGGAGAGACCCAGTACTTC.

As for this clone: At the DNA level, this CDR3 is encoded by other sequences in the same sample as well. This chain connects TRBV5-1 to TRBJ2-1, with 13 bases identical to TRBD2. Germline V lookup: CDR1 SGHRS, CDR2 YFSETQ. This CDR3 region has 15 residues. The ends lost 0 bases at V and 7 bases at J; junction bases unmatched: 1. The CDR3 spells CASSLGLAGGNEQFF. The CDR3 region has the DNA TGCGCCAGCAGCTTGGGACTAGCGGGAGGAAATGAGCAGTTCTTC.

This rearrangement joins TRBV9 to TRBJ1-1, with TRBD1 identical over 7 bases. The germline gives CDR1 SGDLS, CDR2 YYNGEE. V dropped 4 bases and J dropped 5; count of bases not matched to a gene: 11. The CDR3 sequence is 15 residues long. The CDR3 DNA sequence: TGTGCCAGCAGCTCCAACCCGGGACAGCTAACTGAAGCTTTCTTT. Translated: CASSSNPGQLTEAFF.

The chain employs TRBV28 and TRBJ1-2, with 8 bases lining up with TRBD1. The J segment lost 0 bases and the V segment lost 10 bases, leaving 10 bases of the junction unmatched. CDR1 MDHEN and CDR2 SYDVKM come from the germline V gene. This CDR3 region has 15 residues. The CDR3 nucleotides read TGTGCCACCGCGGGACAGGACGGATCTAACTATGGCTACACCTTC. Translated, it gives CATAGQDGSNYGYTF.

V is TRBV10-3 and J is TRBJ2-1, with 8 bases matching TRBD2. After removal of 6 bases from V and 5 bases from J, the junction contained 3 bases not matched to a gene. The CDR3 has 13 amino acids. The germline CDR1 and CDR2 sequences are ENHRY and SYGVKD. The CDR3 DNA is TGTGCCATCAGCGTACTAGCGGACAATGAGCAGTTCTTC. Protein sequence: CAISVLADNEQFF.

The gene calls are TRBV18 and TRBJ2-1; unclear D gene. The CDR3 runs 14 residues. Trimming shortened V by 4 bases and J by 3 bases, and 10 bases separated the two germline ends. Germline CDR1 is KGHSH and CDR2 is LQKENI. CDR3 DNA: TGTGCCAGCTCACTAGACTCCTTCTACAATGAGCAGTTCTTC. As protein: CASSLDSFYNEQFF.

The CDR3 DNA follows: TGTGCCAGTCGGCGGGACGGAGGGACCGGGGAGCTGTTTTTT. Protein product: CASRRDGGTGELFF. The chain employs TRBV6-5 and TRBJ2-2, with a weak D call TRBD2 (6 bases). This CDR3 region has 14 residues. Germline CDR1 reads MNHEY; CDR2 reads SVGAGI. The ends were cut back, 9 bases at V and 5 bases at J, with 16 bases in the middle.

The chain couples TRBV6-5 to TRBJ1-3, with 9 bases lining up with TRBD1. The junction had 5 bases not matched to a gene; V was cut back by 4 bases and J by 4 bases. The CDR3 is 15 amino acids. In germline, CDR1 is MNHEY, CDR2 SVGAGI. CDR3 bases: TGTGCCAGCAGTTTCAACAGGGGGCAAGGAAACACCATATATTTT. It is translated as CASSFNRGQGNTIYF.

J is TRBJ1-4 and V is TRBV6-1, with D unresolved. The CDR3 runs 16 residues. In germline, CDR1 is MNHNS, CDR2 SASEGT. The V gene lost 4 bases and the J gene lost 3 bases, with 15 bases spanning the gap. CDR3 sequence (DNA): TGTGCCAGCAGTGCCCGGCTTGGGAGGGCTAATGAAAAACTGTTTTTT. The encoded protein is CASSARLGRANEKLFF.

Notes on this clone: Distinct nucleotide sequences in the sample also encode this CDR3. The chain couples TRBV29-1 to TRBJ1-4; tentative D call: TRBD1 (5 bases). This CDR3 spans 12 amino acids. The ends were cut back, 4 bases at V and 4 bases at J, with 7 bases in the middle. Germline V gene sequence: CDR1 SQVTM, CDR2 ANQGSEA. This chain's CDR3 is CSVGQGNEKLFF. DNA for the CDR3: TGCAGCGTTGGGCAGGGTAATGAAAAACTGTTTTTT.

The V and J genes are TRBV6-5 and TRBJ2-2, with 8 bases aligning to TRBD2. This CDR3 is 16 amino acids long. CDR1 is MNHEY and CDR2 is SVGAGI in the germline V gene. The V segment lost 4 bases and the J segment 3 bases; nucleotides outside the gene matches: 7. This CDR3 reads CASSFTGLDDTGELFF. For the CDR3, the DNA is TGTGCCAGCAGTTTTACGGGACTAGACGACACCGGGGAGCTGTTTTTT.

The chain joins TRBV5-4 to TRBJ2-3, with a possible D match to TRBD2 (6 bases). This CDR3 is built from 17 residues. CDR1 and CDR2 from the germline V gene are SGHNT and YYREEE (reference sequence). The V end lost 2 bases, the J end lost 2 bases, and 18 bases lay between the germline ends. The CDR3 bases are TGTGCCAGCAGCTTTGGTCGGGGGTCCTCTTCCACAGATACGCAGTATTTT. Translation: CASSFGRGSSSTDTQYF.

This chain uses TRBV6-5 with TRBJ1-2; 8 bases map to TRBD1. The CDR3 runs 14 residues. Germline CDR1 MNHEY, CDR2 SVGAGI. With V trimmed by 6 bases and J by 7 bases, 10 bases remained unmatched. The CDR3 nucleotides read TGTGCCAGCAGCCGCAGGGGGCGCGGGGTTGGCTACACCTTC. Translated: CASSRRGRGVGYTF.

This clone was seen more than once but under ten times. At the DNA level, this CDR3 is encoded by other sequences in the same sample as well. The V call is TRBV18, the J call TRBJ1-1; 10 bases map to TRBD1. The CDR3 totals 14 residues. V lost 3 bases to trimming and J lost 5 bases; unmatched junction nucleotides: 3. Germline CDR1 reads KGHSH; CDR2 reads LQKENI. The CDR3: CASSPGQGRTEAFF. The DNA for the CDR3 is TGTGCCAGCTCACCGGGACAGGGGCGTACTGAAGCTTTCTTT.

The DNA of the CDR3 is TGTGCCAGCAGCGTCCAGGGAGGAGACAATGAGCAGTTCTTC. Translated, it gives CASSVQGGDNEQFF. The J gene is TRBJ2-1, the V gene TRBV9, with D perhaps TRBD2 (6 bases). The germline V gene encodes CDR1 SGDLS and CDR2 YYNGEE. This CDR3 has 14 residues. V was cut by 2 bases and J by 5 bases, with 11 bases left in between.

The chain is built from TRBV4-1 and TRBJ2-7, with 9 bases matching TRBD2. CDR1 and CDR2 from the germline V gene are MGHRA and YSYEKL. The CDR3 consists of 16 residues. The V gene end was trimmed by 1 base and the J gene end by 4 bases; junction bases not matched to a gene: 8. The CDR3 nucleotides are TGCGCCAGCAGCCAAGTTCGGACTAGCGAGATATACGAGCAGTACTTC. Translation: CASSQVRTSEIYEQYF.

The V gene is TRBV27, the J gene TRBJ2-1, with D tentatively TRBD2 (5 bases). Per the germline V gene, CDR1 is MNHEY and CDR2 is SMNVEV (reference sequence). This CDR3 contains 17 residues. Trimming pared 7 bases from V and 6 bases from J, leaving 25 bases between. The CDR3 protein is CASTLAGVGTRTNEQFF. The CDR3 DNA reads as TGTGCCAGCACCTTAGCCGGGGTTGGTACTCGGACCAATGAGCAGTTCTTC.

The chain is built from TRBV11-2 and TRBJ2-5; 10 bases line up with TRBD2. Trimming removed 3 bases from V and 4 bases from J; junction bases left unmatched: 5. CDR3 size: 15 residues. CDR1 is SGHAT, CDR2 FQNNGV, per germline. DNA of the CDR3: TGTGCCAGCAGCTTGGGGCTAGCGGGAGCAGAGACCCAGTACTTC. As protein: CASSLGLAGAETQYF.

The V gene is TRBV5-1, the J gene TRBJ2-7; TRBD2 is a possible D gene (5 bases). CDR1 and CDR2 (germline): SGHRS, YFSETQ. The V gene lost 4 bases and the J gene lost 7 bases, with 21 bases spanning the gap. This CDR3 contains 15 residues. The CDR3 sequence is CASSLRNDPWEEQYF. As DNA, the CDR3 is TGCGCCAGCAGCCTCCGAAACGACCCCTGGGAGGAGCAGTACTTC.

The V call is TRBV2, the J call TRBJ1-1; 9 bases align to TRBD1. This CDR3 has 14 amino acids. Germline CDR1 SNHLY, CDR2 FYNNEI. V trimming: 5 bases; J trimming: 4 bases; junction bases outside the gene matches: 5. Here the CDR3 DNA reads TGTGCCAGCAGTTGGGACAGGGCCCCCACTGAAGCTTTCTTT. The encoded protein is CASSWDRAPTEAFF.

This chain uses TRBV12-5 with TRBJ1-4, with 7 positions matching TRBD1. The CDR3 spans 15 residues. With V trimmed by 2 bases and J by 7 bases, 7 bases remained unmatched. Germline CDR1 is LGHNT and CDR2 is FRNRAP. For the CDR3, the DNA is TGTGCTAGTGGTTTGCAGGGGGGCTTGAGTGAAAAACTGTTTTTT. Protein: CASGLQGGLSEKLFF. The entire variable domain, with the rest obtained from reference TRBV12-5 and TRBJ1-4, is as follows: DARVTQTPRHKVTEMGQEVTMRCQPILGHNTVFWYRQTMMQGLELLAYFRNRAPLDDSGMPKDRFSAEMPDATLATLKIQPSEPRDSAVYFCASGLQGGLSEKLFFGSGTQLSVL.

The rearrangement joins TRBV18 to TRBJ2-2; 9 bases fit TRBD1. The V segment lost 3 bases and the J segment 6 bases; nucleotides outside the gene matches: 5. The CDR3 is made up of 15 amino acids. Germline V gene data show CDR1 as KGHSH and CDR2 as LQKENI. CDR3 DNA: TGTGCCAGCTCACCTCCCGGGACAGGGTCCGGGGAGCTGTTTTTT. Translated, it gives CASSPPGTGSGELFF.

The CDR3 sequence: CASSLGSGGNGYTF. The CDR3 nucleotides are TGCGCCAGCAGCTTGGGAAGTGGAGGGAATGGCTACACCTTC. This chain uses TRBV5-1 with TRBJ1-2; D is undetermined. The V end lost 0 bases, the J end lost 6 bases, and 12 bases lay between the germline ends. The CDR3 totals 14 residues. Germline V gene data show CDR1 as SGHRS and CDR2 as YFSETQ.

V gene TRBV13 combines with J gene TRBJ1-1, with a tentative D call TRBD1 (5 bases). V shed 1 base and J shed 4 bases, with 10 bases lying between them. The V gene's germline CDR1 is PRHDT and CDR2 FYEKMQ (reference sequence). The CDR3 contains 14 residues. CDR3: CASSLVAGGTEAFF. The CDR3, as DNA: TGTGCCAGCAGCTTAGTGGCCGGGGGCACTGAAGCTTTCTTT.

The rearrangement links TRBV29-1 to TRBJ1-1, with D hard to call. Germline CDR1 is SQVTM and CDR2 is ANQGSEA. The CDR3 is 12 residues long. The ends were cut back, 1 base at V and 11 bases at J, with 14 bases in the middle. CDR3 loop: CSVEGGGGRAFF. The CDR3 coding sequence is TGCAGCGTTGAAGGAGGTGGAGGGCGGGCTTTCTTT.